Listed below are T cell receptor beta chains from one sample, sequenced in a study of blood T cell repertoires in COVID-19. The table came from immunoSEQ multiplex PCR; TCRdb's copy has only in-frame clones and leaves some out. This sample has tens of thousands of clones, with 80% to 90% found just once. Sequences were obtained from peripheral blood. The receptor source for this set is a man aged 60-69 years in a cohort sampled during active COVID-19. Both conserved end residues are part of each CDR3. D genes are given only for firm matches. Rows give clone size only sometimes, using once, few, many, or a class for an expanded clone.

J gene: TRBJ1-1
V gene: TRBV27
D gene: TRBD1
clone size: once
CDR3 DNA: TGTGCCAGCAGTCCACATCAGGGGACAGGGGGTGCTTTCTTT
CDR3 protein: CASSPHQGTGGAFF

J gene: TRBJ2-1
V gene: TRBV7-9
D gene: TRBD2
clone size: NA
CDR3 DNA: TGTGCCAGCAGCCGAATACTAGCGGGAGACAATGAGCAGTTCTTC
CDR3 protein: CASSRILAGDNEQFF

J gene: TRBJ1-2
V gene: TRBV27
D gene: NA
clone size: NA
CDR3 DNA: TGTGCCAGCAGTTTATCGATCAGGACAGCTGATGGCTACACCTTC
CDR3 protein: CASSLSIRTADGYTF

J gene: TRBJ2-7
V gene: TRBV6-5
D gene: TRBD2
clone size: NA
CDR3 DNA: TGTGCCAGCGAGCGGGAGTGGGTCCACGAGCAGTACTTC
CDR3 protein: CASEREWVHEQYF

J gene: TRBJ2-6
V gene: TRBV4-3
D gene: NA
clone size: NA
CDR3 DNA: TGCGCCAGCAGCCAAGACCGCAGGGGACCCGGGGCCAACGTCCTGACTTTC
CDR3 protein: CASSQDRRGPGANVLTF

J gene: TRBJ2-7
V gene: TRBV7-9
D gene: NA
clone size: NA
CDR3 DNA: TGTGCCAGCAGCCGTGACAGCTTCTACGAGCAGTACTTC
CDR3 protein: CASSRDSFYEQYF

J gene: TRBJ1-1
V gene: TRBV28
D gene: TRBD1
clone size: NA
CDR3 DNA: TGTGCCAGCAGTTTAGGACCGACAGGGGCGCAGGCTGAAGCTTTCTTT
CDR3 protein: CASSLGPTGAQAEAFF

J gene: TRBJ2-3
V gene: TRBV24-1
D gene: TRBD1
clone size: once
CDR3 DNA: TGTGCCACCAGTGCGGGGGACAGGGAGTCGTTTTACACAGATACGCAGTATTTT
CDR3 protein: CATSAGDRESFYTDTQYF

J gene: TRBJ1-5
V gene: TRBV19
D gene: NA
clone size: NA
CDR3 DNA: TGTGCCAGTAGTATCCTACAGGGAAGCAATCAGCCCCAGCATTTT
CDR3 protein: CASSILQGSNQPQHF

J gene: TRBJ2-5
V gene: TRBV5-4
D gene: NA
clone size: NA
CDR3 DNA: TGTGCCAGCAGCTTCTCTTCTCAAGAGACCCAGTACTTC
CDR3 protein: CASSFSSQETQYF

J gene: TRBJ2-7
V gene: TRBV6-5
D gene: NA
clone size: NA
CDR3 DNA: TGTGCCAGCAGTCAGACCCCGGCCAGGGGGCAGTACTTC
CDR3 protein: CASSQTPARGQYF